These 19 T cell receptor beta chains originate from one sample sequenced in a study of blood T cell repertoires in COVID-19. Method: immunoSEQ multiplex PCR; TCRdb's copy keeps in-frame clones and lacks some. This table has about 180,000 clones, roughly 87% appearing once. What was sequenced was peripheral blood. Receptors were obtained from a woman aged 70-85 years with acute or convalescent COVID-19.

J is TRBJ1-2 and V is TRBV28; 10 bases are a match to TRBD1. Trimming at V came to 5 bases and at J to 4 bases, leaving 7 bases not matched to a gene. This CDR3 spans 15 amino acids. Germline assignment: CDR1 MDHEN and CDR2 SYDVKM. The CDR3 nucleotides are TGTGCCAGCAGTGGACCCCGGGACAGGGGCTATGGCTACACCTTC. It encodes CASSGPRDRGYGYTF.

The chain combines TRBV27 with TRBJ2-3; tentative D call: TRBD1 (5 bases). The V and J ends lost 2 bases and 4 bases respectively, with 10 bases between them. Germline loops: CDR1 MNHEY, CDR2 SMNVEV (reference sequence). The length of the CDR3 is 14 residues. The CDR3 here is CASSLRGRADTQYF. The CDR3, as DNA: TGTGCCAGCAGTTTAAGGGGCCGGGCAGATACGCAGTATTTT.

The rearrangement uses TRBV27 and TRBJ1-6; 9 positions match TRBD1. Looked up from germline, CDR1 is MNHEY and CDR2 is SMNVEV (reference sequence). V shed 7 bases, J shed 5 bases, and the junction held 9 bases outside the gene matches. This CDR3 contains 16 residues. CDR3 region: CASIKQGAVNNSPLHF. The CDR3 nucleotides are TGTGCCAGCATTAAACAGGGGGCTGTGAATAATTCACCCCTCCACTTT.

This clone was counted only a few times. The rearrangement joins TRBV24-1 to TRBJ2-1; a weak D match, TRBD2 (6 bases). V gave up 1 base and J gave up 5 bases, with 11 bases separating them. Per germline, CDR1 KGHDR and CDR2 SFDVKD. The CDR3 length is 15 residues. The CDR3 is CATSDFDSSDNEQFF. In DNA form, the CDR3 reads TGTGCCACCAGTGATTTCGATTCTAGCGACAATGAGCAGTTCTTC.

The V call is TRBV14, the J call TRBJ1-5; TRBD1 is a possible D gene (5 bases). This CDR3 spans 11 amino acids. CDR1 is SGHDN, CDR2 FVKESK, per germline. V lost 1 base, J lost 15 bases, and 10 bases lay in between. The CDR3 region has the DNA TGTGCCAGCAGCCAAGCGTCAGGGCGGCATTTT. It is translated as CASSQASGRHF.

V usage is TRBV4-3 and J usage is TRBJ1-2; D ambiguous. Trimming stripped 0 bases from V and 6 bases from J, with 17 bases between. Germline CDR1 LGHNA, CDR2 YSLEER. CDR3 length: 16 residues. The chain's CDR3 is CASSQEWKGRGDGYTF. CDR3 nucleotides: TGCGCCAGCAGCCAAGAATGGAAAGGGAGAGGCGATGGCTACACCTTC.

The gene calls are TRBV7-9 and TRBJ1-2; D remains ambiguous. With 2 bases removed from V and 3 bases from J, the gap between germline ends came to 7 bases. The CDR3 contains 13 residues. Germline V gene lookup returns CDR1 SEHNR and CDR2 FQNEAQ (reference sequence). The CDR3 sequence is CASSLLNDYGYTF. The CDR3 bases are TGTGCCAGCAGCTTACTAAATGACTATGGCTACACCTTC. Drawing the rest from reference TRBV7-9 and TRBJ1-2, the complete variable domain is DTGVSQNPRHKITKRGQNVTFRCDPISEHNRLYWYRQTLGQGPEFLTYFQNEAQLEKSRLLSDRFSAERPKGSFSTLEIQRTEQGDSAMYLCASSLLNDYGYTFGSGTRLTVV.

This chain uses TRBV28 with TRBJ2-5; TRBD2 is a possible D gene (6 bases). Germline V gene sequence: CDR1 MDHEN, CDR2 SYDVKM. Trimming removed 5 bases from V and 7 bases from J, with 17 bases in between. CDR3 length: 14 residues. The CDR3 nucleotides read TGTGCCAGCAGTCCCCCGGGAGCTAGGGGGACCCAGTACTTC. Protein product: CASSPPGARGTQYF.

The rearrangement links TRBV7-9 to TRBJ2-7; 13 positions match TRBD2. V lost 5 bases to trimming and J lost 3 bases; unmatched junction nucleotides: 7. CDR3 length: 16 residues. The germline CDR1 and CDR2 sequences are SEHNR and FQNEAQ (reference sequence). In DNA, the CDR3 is TGTGCCAGCAGCCCCCGGACTAGCGGGGGACTCTACGAGCAGTACTTC. This translates into CASSPRTSGGLYEQYF.

This clone showed up just a few times. The chain joins TRBV6-5 to TRBJ2-1; TRBD1 might be the D (6 bases). Germline CDR1 is MNHEY and CDR2 is SVGAGI. This CDR3 spans 14 amino acids. The V gene lost 6 bases and the J gene lost 2 bases, with 11 bases spanning the gap. CDR3 DNA: TGTGCCAGCAGACACAGGGAGACCTACAATGAGCAGTTCTTC. Translation gives CASRHRETYNEQFF.

This clone was picked up a small number of times. This CDR3 is also generated by other DNA sequences in the sample. The V gene is TRBV3-1 (or the pseudogene TRBV3-2), the J gene TRBJ1-1; D gene uncertain. Germline V gene lookup returns CDR1 LGHDT and CDR2 YNNKEL (reference sequence). This CDR3 is built from 13 residues. Deletions cut 5 bases from V and 1 base from J, with 8 bases between. The CDR3 reads CASSARGNTEAFF. The CDR3 DNA follows: TGTGCCAGCAGCGCTCGGGGGAACACTGAAGCTTTCTTT.

The V call is TRBV2, the J call TRBJ2-5; no reliable D call. The CDR3 spans 15 residues. Germline V lookup: CDR1 SNHLY, CDR2 FYNNEI. V was clipped by 7 bases and J by 1 base, with 16 bases between them. In DNA, the CDR3 is TGTGCCAGCACCCGGCGGCGTAGCAGCCAAGAGACCCAGTACTTC. It is translated as CASTRRRSSQETQYF.

The genes are TRBV7-2 and TRBJ1-2; 9 bases map to TRBD1. The CDR3 length is 15 residues. The trim removed 3 bases at V and 4 bases at J, leaving 6 bases unmatched. Germline values: CDR1 SGHTA, CDR2 FQGNSA. CDR3 region: CASSFPQGARYGYTF. The CDR3 nucleotides read TGTGCCAGCAGCTTTCCACAGGGGGCGCGCTATGGCTACACCTTC.

The chain employs TRBV12-1 and TRBJ2-5; TRBD2, the table's D call, lacks a check against the DNA. TRBV12-1 is assigned pseudogene status. This CDR3 contains 18 residues. CDR3 sequence reads: CASSFDQRESISHGTQYF. CDR3 sequence (DNA): TGTGCCAGCAGCTTTGACCAGCGGGAGTCCATCTCCCATGGGACCCAGTACTTC.

The chain joins TRBV19 to TRBJ1-6, with 9 bases matching TRBD1. The germline CDR1 and CDR2 sequences are LNHDA and SQIVND (reference sequence). CDR3 size: 15 residues. V shed 6 bases, J shed 9 bases, and the junction held 9 bases outside the gene matches. The DNA of the CDR3 is TGTGCCAGTAGCCCCTCGGGACAGGGTACTTCACCCCTCCACTTT. It is translated as CASSPSGQGTSPLHF.

The chain carries TRBV30 and TRBJ2-7; 9 positions agree with TRBD2. Germline CDR1 GTSNPN, CDR2 SVGIG (reference sequence). The junction had 6 bases not matched to a gene; V was cut back by 0 bases and J by 6 bases. The length of the CDR3 is 14 residues. The DNA for the CDR3 is TGTGCCTGGAGTGTTGGGCTAGCGGGGCCCGAGCAGTACTTC. Its translation is CAWSVGLAGPEQYF.

The chain links TRBV18 to TRBJ1-1; 8 nucleotides line up with TRBD1. The CDR3 spans 14 residues. Germline V gives CDR1 KGHSH, CDR2 LQKENI. V was pared by 6 bases and J by 5 bases, with 8 bases of the junction left unmatched. The CDR3 is CASSPRQGATEAFF. Written as DNA, the CDR3 is TGTGCCAGCTCGCCCCGGCAGGGGGCTACTGAAGCTTTCTTT.

This sequence joins TRBV9 and TRBJ2-3; 8 nucleotides agree with TRBD2. Unmatched junction bases numbered 8, after V lost 4 bases and J lost 4 bases. This CDR3 is built from 15 residues. CDR1 SGDLS and CDR2 YYNGEE come from the germline V gene. The CDR3 reads CASSPQVGLADTQYF. DNA for the CDR3: TGTGCCAGCAGCCCTCAGGTGGGACTAGCAGATACGCAGTATTTT.

V gene TRBV5-4 combines with J gene TRBJ1-4; D gene uncertain. V shed 1 base and J shed 7 bases, with 11 bases lying between them. The germline CDR1 and CDR2 sequences are SGHNT and YYREEE (reference sequence). This CDR3 is 14 amino acids long. The CDR3 protein is CASSLSKSGEKLFF. CDR3 nucleotides: TGTGCCAGCAGCTTGAGTAAATCCGGTGAAAAACTGTTTTTT.